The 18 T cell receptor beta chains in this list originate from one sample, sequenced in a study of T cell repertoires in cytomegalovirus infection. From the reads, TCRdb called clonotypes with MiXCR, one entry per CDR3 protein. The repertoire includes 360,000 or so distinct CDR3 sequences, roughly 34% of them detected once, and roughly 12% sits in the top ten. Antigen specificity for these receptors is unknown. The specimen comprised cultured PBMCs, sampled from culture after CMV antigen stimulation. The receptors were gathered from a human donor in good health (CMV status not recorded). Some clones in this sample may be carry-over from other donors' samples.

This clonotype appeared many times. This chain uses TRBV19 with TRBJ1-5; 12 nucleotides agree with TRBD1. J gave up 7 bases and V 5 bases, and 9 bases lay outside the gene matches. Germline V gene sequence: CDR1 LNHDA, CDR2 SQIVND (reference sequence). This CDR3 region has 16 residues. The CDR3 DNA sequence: TGTGCCAGTAGTGCACCGGGACAGGGGGCCGGGCAGCCCCAGCATTTT. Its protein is CASSAPGQGAGQPQHF.

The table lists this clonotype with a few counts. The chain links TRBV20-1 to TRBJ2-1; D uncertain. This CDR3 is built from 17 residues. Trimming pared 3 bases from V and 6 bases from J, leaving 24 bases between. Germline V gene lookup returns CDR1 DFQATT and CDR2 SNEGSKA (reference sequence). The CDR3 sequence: CSARDPGAPTVGNEQFF. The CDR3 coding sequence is TGCAGTGCTAGGGACCCGGGCGCTCCCACAGTGGGCAATGAGCAGTTCTTC.

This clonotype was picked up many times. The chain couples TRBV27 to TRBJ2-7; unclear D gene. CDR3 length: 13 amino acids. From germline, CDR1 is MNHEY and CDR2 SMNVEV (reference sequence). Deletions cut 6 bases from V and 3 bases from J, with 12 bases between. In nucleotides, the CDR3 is TGTGCCAGCAGCTTCTACGGTGGCTACGAGCAGTACTTC. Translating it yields CASSFYGGYEQYF.

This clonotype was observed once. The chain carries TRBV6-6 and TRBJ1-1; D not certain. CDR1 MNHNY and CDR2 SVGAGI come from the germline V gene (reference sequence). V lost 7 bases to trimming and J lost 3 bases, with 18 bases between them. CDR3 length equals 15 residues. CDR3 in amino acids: CASKKSGNGDTEAFF. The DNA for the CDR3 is TGTGCCAGCAAAAAATCGGGGAACGGGGACACTGAAGCTTTCTTT.

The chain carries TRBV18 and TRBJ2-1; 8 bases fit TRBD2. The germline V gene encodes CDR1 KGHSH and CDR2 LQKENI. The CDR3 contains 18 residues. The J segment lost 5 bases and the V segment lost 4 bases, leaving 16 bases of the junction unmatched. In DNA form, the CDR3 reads TGTGCCAGCTCACTCCATGGTCGCGTAGCGGGATTAAACAATGAGCAGTTCTTC. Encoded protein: CASSLHGRVAGLNNEQFF.

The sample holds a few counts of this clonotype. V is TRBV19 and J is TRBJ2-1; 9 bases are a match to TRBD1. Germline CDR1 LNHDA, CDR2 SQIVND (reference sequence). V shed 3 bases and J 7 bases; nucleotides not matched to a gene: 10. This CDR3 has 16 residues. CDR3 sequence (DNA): TGTGCCAGTAGTATGGGGGCGCCACAGGGGGCGAATGAGCAGTTCTTC. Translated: CASSMGAPQGANEQFF.

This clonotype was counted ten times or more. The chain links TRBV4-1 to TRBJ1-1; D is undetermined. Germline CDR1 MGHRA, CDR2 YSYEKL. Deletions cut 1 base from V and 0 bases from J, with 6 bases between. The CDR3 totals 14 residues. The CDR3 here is CASSQGILNTEAFF. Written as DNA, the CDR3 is TGCGCCAGCAGCCAAGGCATATTGAACACTGAAGCTTTCTTT.

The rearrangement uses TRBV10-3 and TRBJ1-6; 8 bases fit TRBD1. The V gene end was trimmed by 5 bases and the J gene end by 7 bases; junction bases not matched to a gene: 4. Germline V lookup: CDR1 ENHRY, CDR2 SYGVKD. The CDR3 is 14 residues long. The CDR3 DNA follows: TGTGCCATCAGTTTGGGACAGGAAAATTCACCCCTCCACTTT. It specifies CAISLGQENSPLHF.

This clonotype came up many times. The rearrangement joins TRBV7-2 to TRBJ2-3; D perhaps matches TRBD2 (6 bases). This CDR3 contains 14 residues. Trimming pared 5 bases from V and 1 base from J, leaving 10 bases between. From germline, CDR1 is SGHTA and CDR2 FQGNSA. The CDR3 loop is CASSPTSRTDTQYF. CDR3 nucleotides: TGTGCCAGCAGCCCGACTAGTCGCACAGATACGCAGTATTTT.

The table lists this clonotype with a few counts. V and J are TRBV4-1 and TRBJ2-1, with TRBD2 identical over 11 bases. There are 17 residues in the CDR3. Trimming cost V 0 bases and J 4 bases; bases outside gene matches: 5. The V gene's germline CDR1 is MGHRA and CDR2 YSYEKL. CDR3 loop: CASSQDTSGSTYNEQFF. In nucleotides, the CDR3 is TGCGCCAGCAGCCAAGATACTAGCGGGAGCACGTACAATGAGCAGTTCTTC.

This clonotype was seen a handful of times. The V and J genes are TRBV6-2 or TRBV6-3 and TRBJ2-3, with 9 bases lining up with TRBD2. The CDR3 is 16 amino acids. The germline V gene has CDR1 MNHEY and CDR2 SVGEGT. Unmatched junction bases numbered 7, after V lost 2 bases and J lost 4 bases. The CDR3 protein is CASSYGIAGVADTQYF. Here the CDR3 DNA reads TGTGCCAGCAGTTACGGGATAGCGGGAGTTGCAGATACGCAGTATTTT.

The CDR3, as DNA: TGCAGTGCTGACTGGGACAGGGTGGTTGGCGAGCAGTACTTC. This encodes CSADWDRVVGEQYF. This rearrangement joins TRBV20-1 to TRBJ2-7; the match to TRBD1 covers 9 bases. Germline V gives CDR1 DFQATT, CDR2 SNEGSKA (reference sequence). The CDR3 spans 14 residues. V dropped 5 bases and J dropped 6; count of bases not matched to a gene: 11.

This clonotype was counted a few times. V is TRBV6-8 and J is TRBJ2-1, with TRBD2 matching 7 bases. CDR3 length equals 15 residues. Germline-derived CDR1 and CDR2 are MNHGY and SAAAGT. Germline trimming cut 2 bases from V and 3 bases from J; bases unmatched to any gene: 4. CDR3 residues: CASSYGAGYYNEQFF. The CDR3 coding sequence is TGTGCCAGCAGTTACGGAGCGGGATACTACAATGAGCAGTTCTTC.

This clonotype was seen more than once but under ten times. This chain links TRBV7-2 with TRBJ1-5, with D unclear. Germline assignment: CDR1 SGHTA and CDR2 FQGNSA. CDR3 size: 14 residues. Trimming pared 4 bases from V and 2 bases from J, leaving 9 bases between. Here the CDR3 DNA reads TGTGCCAGCAGCTCTGCAAGGGGCAATCAGCCCCAGCATTTT. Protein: CASSSARGNQPQHF.

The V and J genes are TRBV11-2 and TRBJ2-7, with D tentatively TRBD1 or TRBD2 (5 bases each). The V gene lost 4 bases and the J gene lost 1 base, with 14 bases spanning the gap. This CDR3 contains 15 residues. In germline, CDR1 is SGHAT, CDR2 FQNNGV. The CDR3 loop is CASSSLRDGSYEQYV. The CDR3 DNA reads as TGTGCCAGCAGCTCCCTCCGGGACGGATCCTACGAGCAGTACGTC.

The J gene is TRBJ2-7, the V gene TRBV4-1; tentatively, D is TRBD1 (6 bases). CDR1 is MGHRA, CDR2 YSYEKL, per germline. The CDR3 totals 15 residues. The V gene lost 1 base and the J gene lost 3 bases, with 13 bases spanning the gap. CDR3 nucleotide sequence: TGCGCCAGCAGCCAAGGGGGACAAGTAGGCTACGAGCAGTACGTC. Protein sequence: CASSQGGQVGYEQYV.

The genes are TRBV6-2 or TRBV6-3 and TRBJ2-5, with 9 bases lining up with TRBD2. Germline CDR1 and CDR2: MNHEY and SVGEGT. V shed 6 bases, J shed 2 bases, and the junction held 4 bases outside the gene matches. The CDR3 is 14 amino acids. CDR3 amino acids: CASSRTSAQETQYF. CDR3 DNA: TGTGCCAGCAGCCGGACTAGCGCACAAGAGACCCAGTACTTC.

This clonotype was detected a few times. This CDR3 is CATQLSQRNTGELFF. DNA of the CDR3: TGTGCCACCCAGCTCTCACAGAGAAACACCGGGGAGCTGTTTTTT. The rearrangement links TRBV19 to TRBJ2-2; D remains ambiguous. Germline CDR1 is LNHDA and CDR2 is SQIVND (reference sequence). V lost 10 bases to trimming and J lost 2 bases, with 17 bases between them. There are 15 residues in the CDR3.